These 30 T cell receptor beta chains share one sample of origin, sequenced in a study of identical twins. TCRdb analysed the 5' RACE reads with MiXCR anew, one entry per CDR3 protein. The sample records 200,000 to 250,000 distinct CDR3 sequences, approximately 10% being singletons. Sequenced sample: memory T cells sorted from blood. The receptors derive from a man aged 50-60 years in good health.

This chain joins TRBV2 and TRBJ1-6; 8 bases are shared with TRBD1. Germline V lookup: CDR1 SNHLY, CDR2 FYNNEI. V shed 7 bases and J 9 bases; nucleotides not matched to a gene: 5. This CDR3 is built from 13 residues. CDR3 sequence (DNA): TGTGCCAGCATTCAGGGGGCGCGTTCACCCCTCCACTTT. Its translation: CASIQGARSPLHF.

This clonotype was seen at least ten times. The genes are TRBV4-3 and TRBJ2-3, with D uncertain. Per the germline V gene, CDR1 is LGHNA and CDR2 is YSLEER. The V end lost 2 bases, the J end lost 2 bases, and 8 bases lay between the germline ends. This CDR3 has 14 amino acids. CDR3 DNA: TGCGCCAGCAGCCAAAGACCTATCACAGATACGCAGTATTTT. Translation: CASSQRPITDTQYF.

This clonotype was observed many times. The rearrangement uses TRBV7-8 and TRBJ2-2; D unclear. The germline gives CDR1 SGHVS, CDR2 FQNEAQ. V gave up 1 base and J gave up 8 bases, with 5 bases separating them. The CDR3 consists of 12 residues. CDR3 nucleotides: TGTGCCAGCAGCTTAGTTAATGGGGAGCTGTTTTTT. It yields the protein CASSLVNGELFF.

The chain employs TRBV5-4 and TRBJ2-7; D might be TRBD1 (6 bases). V lost 0 bases and J lost 0, with 13 bases in between. The germline V gene encodes CDR1 SGHNT and CDR2 YYREEE (reference sequence). The CDR3 length is 16 residues. The CDR3 region is CASSLARTAVSYEQYF. CDR3 nucleotides: TGTGCCAGCAGCTTGGCGAGGACAGCCGTCTCCTACGAGCAGTACTTC. The full variable domain, in which reference TRBV5-4 and TRBJ2-7 provide the parts outside the CDR3, is ETGVTQSPTHLIKTRGQQVTLRCSSQSGHNTVSWYQQALGQGPQFIFQYYREEENGRGNFPPRFSGLQFPNYSSELNVNALELDDSALYLCASSLARTAVSYEQYFGPGTRLTVT.

This clonotype was seen many times. The genes are TRBV12-3 or TRBV12-4 and TRBJ2-7, with D possibly TRBD1 on 5 matching bases. The CDR3 totals 14 residues. With 3 bases removed from V and 2 bases from J, the gap between germline ends came to 11 bases. CDR3 DNA sequence: TGTGCCAGCAGTTTGGCCCAGGGTCCCTACGAGCAGTACTTC. Amino acid sequence: CASSLAQGPYEQYF.

V gene TRBV14 combines with J gene TRBJ2-1; 9 positions match TRBD1. V lost 5 bases and J lost 0; bases outside the gene matches: 5. The CDR3 covers 16 residues. Looked up from germline, CDR1 is SGHDN and CDR2 is FVKESK. CDR3 residues: CASSLDRGYSYNEQFF. The CDR3 region has the DNA TGTGCCAGCAGCTTGGACAGGGGATACTCCTACAATGAGCAGTTCTTC.

This clonotype was seen more than once but under ten times. The chain employs TRBV7-2 and TRBJ2-5; D is unclear. The CDR3 has 14 residues. V lost 2 bases and J 3 bases, leaving 10 bases between the germline ends. Germline V gene sequence: CDR1 SGHTA, CDR2 FQGNSA. The CDR3 region has the DNA TGTGCCAGCAGCTTAAGTAGGCTAAAAGAGACCCAGTACTTC. Translated: CASSLSRLKETQYF.

This chain uses TRBV11-3 with TRBJ2-3; a weak D match, TRBD2 (6 bases). The CDR3 extends over 15 amino acids. Trimming removed 5 bases from V and 2 bases from J, with 14 bases in between. From germline, CDR1 is SGHNT and CDR2 YENEEA. Written as DNA, the CDR3 is TGTGCCAGCAGCCTTTTCGGGGGACCCACAGATACGCAGTATTTT. The encoded protein is CASSLFGGPTDTQYF.

This clonotype turned up a few times. The genes are TRBV11-3 and TRBJ2-1; the D is unclear. Germline V CDR1 and CDR2: SGHNT, YENEEA. The CDR3 is 16 amino acids. The V end lost 0 bases, the J end lost 4 bases, and 13 bases lay between the germline ends. Here the CDR3 reads CASSLDIGSSYNEQFF. The CDR3 nucleotides read TGTGCCAGCAGCTTAGATATTGGGTCGAGTTACAATGAGCAGTTCTTC.

This clonotype was picked up many times. The rearrangement uses TRBV27 and TRBJ2-1, with TRBD2 matching over 10 bases. The V gene end was trimmed by 8 bases and the J gene end by 4 bases; junction bases not matched to a gene: 8. The germline gives CDR1 MNHEY, CDR2 SMNVEV (reference sequence). This CDR3 is built from 15 residues. CDR3 sequence reads: CASGSSGRPYNEQFF. In DNA, the CDR3 is TGTGCCAGCGGTTCTAGCGGGAGACCGTACAATGAGCAGTTCTTC.

V is TRBV25-1 and J is TRBJ1-2; weak D call: TRBD1 (5 bases). V lost 5 bases and J 6 bases, leaving 10 bases between the germline ends. CDR1 and CDR2 from the germline V gene are MGHDK and SYGVNS. CDR3 length: 12 amino acids. The CDR3 spells CASSPAGHGYTF. The CDR3 DNA sequence: TGTGCCAGCAGTCCCGCGGGACATGGCTACACCTTC.

The rearrangement joins TRBV4-2 to TRBJ2-1; maybe TRBD1 (5 bases). The CDR3 length is 13 residues. Trimming took 2 bases from V and 7 from J, leaving 9 bases between them. CDR1 LGHNA and CDR2 YNFKEQ come from the germline V gene. CDR3 sequence (DNA): TGTGCCAGCAGCCAAAACAAGGGGAATGAGCAGTTCTTC. Protein sequence: CASSQNKGNEQFF.

At least ten counts were recorded for this clonotype. V is TRBV28 and J is TRBJ2-3; a weak D match, TRBD2 (6 bases). Per the germline V gene, CDR1 is MDHEN and CDR2 is SYDVKM. V lost 2 bases and J lost 5, with 11 bases in between. The CDR3 runs 14 residues. CDR3 sequence reads: CASSLGQGLDTQYF. The CDR3 DNA is TGTGCCAGCAGTTTAGGGCAGGGACTAGATACGCAGTATTTT.

The rearrangement uses TRBV29-1 and TRBJ1-6, with D perhaps matching TRBD1 (5 bases). This CDR3 has 15 residues. V was clipped by 5 bases and J by 7 bases, with 18 bases between them. Germline CDR1 is SQVTM and CDR2 is ANQGSEA. CDR3 DNA sequence: TGCAGCGTTTCCTTAGGGCAGGGATTAAATTCACCCCTCCACTTT. Its protein product is CSVSLGQGLNSPLHF.

In its sample, this clonotype was seen many times. The CDR3 sequence: CASSAPWTGGTGELFF. The CDR3 nucleotides are TGTGCCAGCAGCGCCCCTTGGACAGGGGGGACCGGGGAGCTGTTTTTT. This chain links TRBV4-2 with TRBJ2-2; 10 nucleotides line up with TRBD1. This CDR3 is 16 amino acids long. Losses at the gene ends were 5 bases for V and 5 bases for J; bases not matched to a gene: 8. Germline V gene lookup returns CDR1 LGHNA and CDR2 YNFKEQ.

The chain carries TRBV20-1 and TRBJ1-4; D call uncertain. V dropped 6 bases and J dropped 3 bases, with 17 bases sitting between them. CDR1 is DFQATT, CDR2 SNEGSKA, per germline (reference sequence). This CDR3 is 15 amino acids long. The CDR3 DNA reads as TGCAGTGCGACTCCGGTGGTGGTGTCTAATGAAAAACTGTTTTTT. This gives the protein CSATPVVVSNEKLFF.

There are many counts of this clonotype. The chain has TRBV12-3 or TRBV12-4 and TRBJ2-7; the match to TRBD2 covers 10 bases. This CDR3 has 16 residues. V shed 6 bases, J shed 0 bases, and the junction held 8 bases outside the gene matches. The DNA of the CDR3 is TGTGCCAGCAGCCGCCGTACTAGCGGGACCTCCTACGAGCAGTACTTC. Translation: CASSRRTSGTSYEQYF.

This clonotype was observed at least ten times. This chain uses TRBV12-3 or TRBV12-4 with TRBJ1-1; no firm D call. There are 14 residues in the CDR3. V was pared by 5 bases and J by 8 bases, with 18 bases between. The CDR3 DNA reads TGTGCCAGCAGTCCCCCTCTGGAGTTGGGCGAAGCTTTCTTT. Amino acid sequence: CASSPPLELGEAFF.

This clonotype was found many times. V gene TRBV18 combines with J gene TRBJ2-7, with 7 bases aligning to TRBD1. The germline CDR1 and CDR2 sequences are KGHSH and LQKENI. The CDR3 length is 15 residues. With V trimmed by 6 bases and J by 0 bases, 8 bases remained unmatched. The CDR3 coding sequence is TGTGCCAGCTCGCGAGGGACAGCCGACTCCTACGAGCAGTACTTC. This translates into CASSRGTADSYEQYF. Supplemented by reference TRBV18 and TRBJ2-7, the full variable domain reads NAGVMQNPRHLVRRRGQEARLRCSPMKGHSHVYWYRQLPEEGLKFMVYLQKENIIDESGMPKERFSAEFPKEGPSILRIQQVVRGDSAAYFCASSRGTADSYEQYFGPGTRLTVT.

The chain has TRBV6-5 and TRBJ2-7; D may correspond to TRBD1 or TRBD2 (5 bases each). The CDR3 runs to 15 residues. V lost 0 bases to trimming and J lost 5 bases, with 14 bases between them. The germline V gene encodes CDR1 MNHEY and CDR2 SVGAGI. As DNA, the CDR3 is TGTGCCAGCAGTTACTCTACCGGGACCCCGCACGAGCAGTACTTC. Protein sequence: CASSYSTGTPHEQYF.

The chain recombines TRBV11-1 with TRBJ1-2; D is undetermined. CDR1 is SGHAT, CDR2 FQDESV, per germline (reference sequence). Deletions cut 4 bases from V and 0 bases from J, with 12 bases between. This CDR3 comprises 15 residues. The CDR3 DNA reads as TGTGCCAGCAGCTCCTACAGAGAATCTAACTATGGCTACACCTTC. Amino acid sequence: CASSSYRESNYGYTF.

This clonotype was seen ten or more times. The CDR3 nucleotides read TGTGCCAGCTCACCACCGGTTGGAACAGGGTGGAAGACCCAGTACTTC. This gives the protein CASSPPVGTGWKTQYF. The genes are TRBV18 and TRBJ2-5; D is possibly TRBD1 (6 bases). CDR1 is KGHSH and CDR2 is LQKENI in the germline V gene. The CDR3 has 16 amino acids. V was clipped by 0 bases and J by 6 bases, with 17 bases between them.

Written as DNA, the CDR3 is TGCGCCAGCAGCCAAGAATGGTCGGGGACTGGCTACACCTTC. It codes for CASSQEWSGTGYTF. The V and J genes are TRBV4-1 and TRBJ1-2; D perhaps matches TRBD1 (5 bases). The ends were cut back, 0 bases at V and 7 bases at J, with 12 bases in the middle. Per germline, CDR1 MGHRA and CDR2 YSYEKL. The CDR3 is made up of 14 amino acids.

This clonotype was observed a handful of times. V is TRBV27 and J is TRBJ2-1; 7 bases are shared with TRBD2. Germline CDR1 and CDR2: MNHEY and SMNVEV (reference sequence). Trimming cost V 1 base and J 4 bases; bases outside gene matches: 4. CDR3 length: 15 residues. CDR3 protein: CASSLFGSGYNEQFF. The DNA for the CDR3 is TGTGCCAGCAGTTTATTTGGTAGCGGGTACAATGAGCAGTTCTTC.

Many counts were recorded for this clonotype. The chain combines TRBV10-1 with TRBJ2-1; 8 nucleotides line up with TRBD1. Trimming at V came to 2 bases and at J to 5 bases, leaving 11 bases not matched to a gene. The germline gives CDR1 WNHNN, CDR2 SYGVQD (reference sequence). The CDR3 is 17 residues long. CDR3 residues: CASSERQGAGEDNEQFF. The CDR3 DNA reads as TGCGCCAGCAGTGAGAGGCAGGGGGCAGGGGAAGACAATGAGCAGTTCTTC.

The V call is TRBV24-1, the J call TRBJ2-1, with D hard to call. CDR3 length: 13 residues. From germline, CDR1 is KGHDR and CDR2 SFDVKD. V dropped 4 bases and J dropped 4 bases, with 7 bases sitting between them. The CDR3 reads CATSEPVYNEQFF. The CDR3 DNA sequence: TGTGCCACCAGTGAACCAGTTTACAATGAGCAGTTCTTC.

This clonotype was counted ten times or more. The J gene is TRBJ2-1, the V gene TRBV11-2; the D gene is possibly TRBD2 (5 bases). Deletions cut 0 bases from V and 9 bases from J, with 24 bases between. The germline CDR1 and CDR2 sequences are SGHAT and FQNNGV. This CDR3 is 18 amino acids long. CDR3 amino acids: CASSLDPQWEKKRREQFF. The CDR3 DNA follows: TGTGCCAGCAGCTTAGATCCCCAATGGGAGAAAAAACGGCGTGAGCAGTTCTTC. Using reference TRBV11-2 and TRBJ2-1 for the parts outside the CDR3, the full variable domain is EAGVAQSPRYKIIEKRQSVAFWCNPISGHATLYWYQQILGQGPKLLIQFQNNGVVDDSQLPKDRFSAERLKGVDSTLKIQPAKLEDSAVYLCASSLDPQWEKKRREQFFGPGTRLTVL.

This clonotype came up many times. V and J are TRBV29-1 and TRBJ2-7, with TRBD2 identical over 12 bases. This CDR3 is built from 14 residues. V shed 6 bases and J 3 bases; nucleotides not matched to a gene: 6. Germline V gives CDR1 SQVTM, CDR2 ANQGSEA. CDR3 loop: CSVAGLAGNYEQYF. In nucleotides, the CDR3 is TGCAGCGTGGCCGGACTAGCGGGAAACTACGAGCAGTACTTC.

The genes are TRBV20-1 and TRBJ2-3; TRBD2 might be the D (5 bases). Trimming stripped 4 bases from V and 2 bases from J, with 13 bases between. From germline, CDR1 is DFQATT and CDR2 SNEGSKA (reference sequence). The CDR3 runs to 14 residues. CDR3 in amino acids: CSATRGSITDTQYF. CDR3 sequence (DNA): TGCAGTGCTACTCGGGGTAGCATCACAGATACGCAGTATTTT.

This clonotype was detected many times. The chain is built from TRBV6-5 and TRBJ2-1; 12 nucleotides agree with TRBD1. The germline gives CDR1 MNHEY, CDR2 SVGAGI. The length of the CDR3 is 15 residues. Unmatched junction bases numbered 3, after V lost 1 base and J lost 8 bases. In DNA form, the CDR3 reads TGTGCCAGCAGTTACTGGGACAGGGGGCAGGATGAGCAGTTCTTC. Translation: CASSYWDRGQDEQFF.